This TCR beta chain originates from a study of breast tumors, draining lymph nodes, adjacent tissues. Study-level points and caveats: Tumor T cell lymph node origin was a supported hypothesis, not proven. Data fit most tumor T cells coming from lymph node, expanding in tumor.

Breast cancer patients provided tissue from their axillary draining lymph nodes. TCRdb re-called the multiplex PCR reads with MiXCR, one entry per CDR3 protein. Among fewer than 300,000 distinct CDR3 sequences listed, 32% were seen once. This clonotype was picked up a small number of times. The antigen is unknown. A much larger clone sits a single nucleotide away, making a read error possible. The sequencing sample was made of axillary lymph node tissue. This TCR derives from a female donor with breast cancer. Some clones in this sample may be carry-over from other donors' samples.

Here the CDR3 reads CASSWSGGWETQYF. The CDR3 region has the DNA TGTGCCAGCAGTTGGTCTGGGGGCTGGGAGACCCAGTACTTC. The chain has TRBV6-1 and TRBJ2-5, with a tentative D call TRBD1 (6 bases). Trimming removed 5 bases from V and 5 bases from J, with 15 bases in between. The CDR3 loop spans 14 amino acids. Germline assignment: CDR1 MNHNS and CDR2 SASEGT.